This passage covers 9 T cell receptor beta chains from one sample sequenced in a study of tumor and adjacent non-tumor tissue in lung cancer. RNA was extracted from bulk tissue without any cell sorting. Three rounds of nested PCR, following a modified ARM-PCR protocol, produced the TCRbeta library. TCRdb analysed the multiplex PCR reads with MiXCR anew, one entry per CDR3 protein. Among more than 95,000 distinct CDR3 sequences listed, approximately 71% were seen once. Material for sequencing was lung tumor tissue. These receptors came from a young man with non-small cell lung cancer.

Comments on this clonotype: A read error may be the cause here, since a much bigger clone is one base away. The chain uses TRBV6-2 or TRBV6-3 and TRBJ1-3; D is possibly TRBD1 (5 bases). Trimming removed 4 bases from V and 0 bases from J, with 10 bases in between. This CDR3 is built from 15 residues. Germline V gene data show CDR1 as MNHEY and CDR2 as SVGEGT. The CDR3 DNA sequence: TGTGCCAGCAGTTGCCGAACAGGCTCTGGAAACACCATATATTTT. Its protein product is CASSCRTGSGNTIYF.

With regard to this clonotype: The CDR3 carries no conserved terminal phenylalanine or tryptophan, so it likely arises from a read error. V gene TRBV6-5 combines with J gene TRBJ1-6; D is ambiguous. V lost 4 bases, J lost 7 bases, and 14 bases lay in between. The CDR3 runs to 15 residues. Germline CDR1 reads MNHEY; CDR2 reads SVGAGI. CDR3 residues: CASSCSDRNNSPLHS. In DNA form, the CDR3 reads TGTGCCAGCAGTTGCTCCGATAGAAACAATTCACCCCTCCACTCT.

A note on this clonotype: One end of the junction is discordant with germline, which a read error may explain. The DNA for the CDR3 is TGCGCCAGCAGCCAACAGGACAGGAGCACAGATATGCAGTATTTT. Amino acid sequence: CASSQQDRSTDMQYF. The rearrangement uses TRBV4-1 and TRBJ2-3; 7 bases map to TRBD1. Germline CDR1 is MGHRA and CDR2 is YSYEKL. The CDR3 extends over 15 amino acids.

In the case of this clonotype: At one boundary the junction diverges from the germline segment, which might be a read error. V gene TRBV12-3 or TRBV12-4 combines with J gene TRBJ1-6, with unresolved D. This CDR3 is built from 16 residues. The CDR3 spells CASNQDPSSYNPPLHF. The DNA of the CDR3 is TGTGCCAGCAACCAAGACCCAAGCTCCTATAATCCACCCCTCCACTTT.

The sample holds a few counts of this clonotype. This sequence may be a read error, since a much larger clone differs from it by one base. The V call is TRBV20-1, the J call TRBJ2-5; 16 nucleotides match TRBD2. In germline, CDR1 is DFQATT, CDR2 SNEGSKA (reference sequence). The V segment lost 3 bases and the J segment 5 bases; nucleotides outside the gene matches: 3. The CDR3 consists of 15 residues. The CDR3: CSARGTSGGAETQYF. For the CDR3, the DNA is TGCAGTGCTAGGGGGACTAGCGGGGGGGCGGAGACCCAGTACTTC.

Concerning this clonotype itself: This may come from a read error, since a much larger clone is one base off. The gene calls are TRBV20-1 and TRBJ2-7, with D perhaps matching TRBD2 (6 bases). This CDR3 is 16 amino acids long. The germline gives CDR1 DFQATT, CDR2 SNEGSKA (reference sequence). Here the CDR3 reads CSALNTAGTTSYEHYF. CDR3 bases: TGCAGTGCTCTGAACACGGCGGGAACCACCTCCTACGAGCACTACTTC.

As concerns this clonotype: A junction end diverges from the germline sequence, so it may reflect a read error. This chain joins TRBV6-2 or TRBV6-3 and TRBJ2-1; maybe TRBD2 (5 bases). CDR1 is MNHEY, CDR2 SVGEGT, per germline. The CDR3 loop spans 13 amino acids. The CDR3 region has the DNA TGTGTCAGCGGTTCAGCCTCCTACAATGAGCAGTTCTTC. Its translation is CVSGSASYNEQFF.

Comments on this clonotype: Being one base from a much bigger clone, this may be a read error. The gene calls are TRBV12-3 or TRBV12-4 and TRBJ2-7; D ambiguous. The CDR3 runs to 15 residues. CDR3 sequence reads: CASSWGNIHTYDQYF. DNA for the CDR3: TGTGCCAGCAGTTGGGGAAACATCCACACCTACGATCAGTACTTC.

The V gene is TRBV12-5, the J gene TRBJ1-4, with 10 bases matching TRBD1. The CDR3 spans 15 residues. The germline V gene has CDR1 LGHNT and CDR2 FRNRAP. After removal of 3 bases from V and 7 bases from J, the junction contained 5 bases not matched to a gene. The CDR3: CASGFSRTGGEKLFF. The CDR3 DNA follows: TGTGCTAGTGGTTTCTCCAGGACAGGGGGTGAAAAACTGTTTTTT.